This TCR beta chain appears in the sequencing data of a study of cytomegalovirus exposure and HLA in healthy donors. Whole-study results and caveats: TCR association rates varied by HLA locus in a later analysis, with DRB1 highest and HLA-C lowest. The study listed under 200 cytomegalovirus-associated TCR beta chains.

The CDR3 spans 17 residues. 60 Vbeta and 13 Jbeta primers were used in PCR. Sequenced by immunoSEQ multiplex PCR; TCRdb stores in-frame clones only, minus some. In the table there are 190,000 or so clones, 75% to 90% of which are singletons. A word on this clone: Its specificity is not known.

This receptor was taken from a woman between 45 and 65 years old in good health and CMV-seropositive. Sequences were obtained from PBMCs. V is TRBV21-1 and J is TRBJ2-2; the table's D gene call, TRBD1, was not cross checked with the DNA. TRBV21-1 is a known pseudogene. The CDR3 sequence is CASKDRDRLFDTGELFF. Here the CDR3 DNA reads TGTGCCAGCAAGGACAGGGATCGCCTGTTTGACACCGGGGAGCTGTTTTTT.